This T cell receptor (beta chain) was found in a study of vaccination effects on CD4 cells after COVID-19. Study findings and constraints: The study found marked clonal contraction of infection- and vaccine-induced clones late after vaccination.

The method was immunoSEQ multiplex PCR; TCRdb's version includes in-frame clones alone and lacks a portion of them. Of about 41,000 clones listed, roughly 76% were seen once; the top ten hold approximately 24%. Antigen-specific CD4+ T cells were first expanded with viral peptide pools by the ViraFEST assay and only then sequenced. Researchers isolated CD4+ T cells once 9 to 11 days of culture had elapsed. None of the vaccinated had previously contracted SARS-CoV-2, and their nucleocapsid antibodies tested negative. A note on this clone: Its target is unknown.

The sample here was CD4+ T cells from PBMCs cultured with HCoV-OC43 spike peptides, taken before COVID-19 vaccination. Subset specified: HCoV-OC43 spike overlapping peptide pool stimulation. This sequence was found in a human donor who received a COVID-19 vaccine.

The CDR3 here is CASREGLLSSYNEQFF. The DNA for the CDR3 is TGTGCCAGCAGGGAGGGACTGCTGAGCTCCTACAATGAGCAGTTCTTC. This chain connects TRBV2 to TRBJ2-1; TRBD2 is a possible D gene (6 bases). V was trimmed by 6 bases and J by 0 bases, leaving 15 bases between them. Germline V gene lookup returns CDR1 SNHLY and CDR2 FYNNEI. The CDR3 covers 16 residues.